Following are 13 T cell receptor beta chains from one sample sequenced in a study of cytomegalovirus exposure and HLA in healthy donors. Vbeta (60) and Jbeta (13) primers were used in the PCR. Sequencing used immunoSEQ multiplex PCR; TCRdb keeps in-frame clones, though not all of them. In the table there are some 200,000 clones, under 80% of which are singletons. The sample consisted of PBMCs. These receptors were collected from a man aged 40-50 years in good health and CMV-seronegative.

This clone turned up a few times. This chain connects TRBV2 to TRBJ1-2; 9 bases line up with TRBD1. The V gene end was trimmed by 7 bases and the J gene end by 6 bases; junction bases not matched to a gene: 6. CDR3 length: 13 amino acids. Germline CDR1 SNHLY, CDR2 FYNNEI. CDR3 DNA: TGTGCCAGCAAACGTCGGGACAGGGATGGCTACACCTTC. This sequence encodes CASKRRDRDGYTF.

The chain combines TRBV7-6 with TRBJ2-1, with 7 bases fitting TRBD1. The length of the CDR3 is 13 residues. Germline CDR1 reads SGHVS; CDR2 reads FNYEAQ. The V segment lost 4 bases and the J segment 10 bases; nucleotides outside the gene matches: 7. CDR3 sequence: CASSSSGTDEQFF. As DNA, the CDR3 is TGTGCCAGCAGCTCGTCCGGGACAGACGAGCAGTTCTTC.

CDR3 nucleotide sequence: TGTGCCAGCAGTTACGGCGGGACAGGGAGTGAAAAACTGTTTTTT. It translates to CASSYGGTGSEKLFF. The chain joins TRBV6-6 to TRBJ1-4; 9 nucleotides line up with TRBD1. The CDR3 is made up of 15 amino acids. Germline V gives CDR1 MNHNY, CDR2 SVGAGI (reference sequence). After removal of 2 bases from V and 7 bases from J, the junction contained 5 bases not matched to a gene.

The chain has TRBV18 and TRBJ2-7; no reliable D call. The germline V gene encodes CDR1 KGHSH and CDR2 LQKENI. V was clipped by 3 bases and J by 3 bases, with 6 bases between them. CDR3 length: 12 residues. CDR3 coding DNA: TGTGCCAGCTCACCGTCCCTCTACGAGCAGTACTTC. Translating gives CASSPSLYEQYF.

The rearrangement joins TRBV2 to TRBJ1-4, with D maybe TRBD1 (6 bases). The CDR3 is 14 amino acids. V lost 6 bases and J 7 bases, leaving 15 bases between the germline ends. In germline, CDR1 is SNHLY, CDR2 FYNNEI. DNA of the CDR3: TGTGCCAGCAGACCCGACAGGCAGGCTGAAAAACTGTTTTTT. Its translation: CASRPDRQAEKLFF.

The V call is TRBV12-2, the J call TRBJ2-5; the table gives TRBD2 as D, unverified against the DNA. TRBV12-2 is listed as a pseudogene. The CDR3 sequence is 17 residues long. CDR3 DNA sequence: TGTGCAAGTCGCTTAGAACTTCTGGCGGGGGGGCCGGAGACCCAGTACTTC. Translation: CASRLELLAGGPETQYF.

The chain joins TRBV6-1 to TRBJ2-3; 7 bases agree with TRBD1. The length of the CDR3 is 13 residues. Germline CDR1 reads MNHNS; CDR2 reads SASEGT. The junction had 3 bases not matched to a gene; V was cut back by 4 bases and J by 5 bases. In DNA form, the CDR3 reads TGTGCCAGCAGTGGTGACAGGGAAGATACGCAGTATTTT. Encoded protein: CASSGDREDTQYF.

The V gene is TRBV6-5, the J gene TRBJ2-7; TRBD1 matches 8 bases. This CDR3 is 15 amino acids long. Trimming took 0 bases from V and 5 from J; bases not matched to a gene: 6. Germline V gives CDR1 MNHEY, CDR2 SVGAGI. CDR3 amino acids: CASSYSGTGPHEQYF. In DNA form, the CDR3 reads TGTGCCAGCAGTTACTCCGGGACAGGACCCCACGAGCAGTACTTC.

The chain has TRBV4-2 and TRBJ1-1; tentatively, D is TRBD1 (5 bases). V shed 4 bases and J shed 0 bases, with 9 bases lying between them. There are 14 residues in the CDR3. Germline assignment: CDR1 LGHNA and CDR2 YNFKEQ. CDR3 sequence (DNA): TGTGCCAGCAGCCCCAGGGCGATGAACACTGAAGCTTTCTTT. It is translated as CASSPRAMNTEAFF.

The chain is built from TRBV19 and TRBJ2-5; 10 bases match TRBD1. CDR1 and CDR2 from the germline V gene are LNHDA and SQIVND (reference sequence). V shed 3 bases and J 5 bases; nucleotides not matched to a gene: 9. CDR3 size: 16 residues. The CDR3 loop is CASSIRETGGSETQYF. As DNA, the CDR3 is TGTGCCAGTAGTATCAGAGAGACAGGGGGCAGTGAGACCCAGTACTTC. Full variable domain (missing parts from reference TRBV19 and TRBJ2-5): DGGITQSPKYLFRKEGQNVTLSCEQNLNHDAMYWYRQDPGQGLRLIYYSQIVNDFQKGDIAEGYSVSREKKESFPLTVTSAQKNPTAFYLCASSIRETGGSETQYFGPGTRLLVL.

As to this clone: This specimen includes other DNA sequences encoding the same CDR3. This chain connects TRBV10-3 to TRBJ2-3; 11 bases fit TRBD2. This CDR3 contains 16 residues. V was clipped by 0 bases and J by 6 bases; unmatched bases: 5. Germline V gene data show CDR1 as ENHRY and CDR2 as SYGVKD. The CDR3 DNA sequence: TGTGCCATCAGTGAGTCTTTAGCGGGAGGGGCCGATACGCAGTATTTT. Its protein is CAISESLAGGADTQYF.

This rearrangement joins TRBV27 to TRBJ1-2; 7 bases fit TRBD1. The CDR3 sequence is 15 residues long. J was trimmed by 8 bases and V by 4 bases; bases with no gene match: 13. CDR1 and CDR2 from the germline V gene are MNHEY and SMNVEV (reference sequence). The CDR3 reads CASSSRDSEWRGYTF. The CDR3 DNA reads TGTGCCAGCAGTTCCCGGGACAGCGAGTGGAGGGGCTACACCTTC.

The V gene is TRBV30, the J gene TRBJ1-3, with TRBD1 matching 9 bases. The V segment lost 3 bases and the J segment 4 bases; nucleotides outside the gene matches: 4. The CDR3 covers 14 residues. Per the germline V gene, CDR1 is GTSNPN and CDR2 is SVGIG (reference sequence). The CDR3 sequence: CAWSGGTGGNTIYF. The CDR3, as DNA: TGTGCCTGGAGCGGGGGGACAGGGGGAAACACCATATATTTT.